Listed here is a single TCR beta chain. As yet, its antigen is unknown. These data belong to a study of T cell repertoires in cytomegalovirus infection. CDR3 length equals 14 residues. Germline trimming cut 5 bases from V and 4 bases from J; bases unmatched to any gene: 4. Each CDR3 protein is one row after TCRdb ran MiXCR on the reads. Of some 57,000 distinct CDR3 sequences in the sample, around 34% are singletons; the top ten hold around three quarters. The origin of this receptor is a human donor in good health (CMV status not recorded). Some clones in this sample may be carry-over from other donors' samples. The V and J genes are TRBV12-3 or TRBV12-4 and TRBJ1-4; TRBD1 matches at 7 bases. What was sequenced was PBMCs, sequenced either directly or after in vitro stimulation (not recorded which). CDR3 nucleotide sequence: TGTGCCAGCAGTGCCGGGACAGATAATGAAAAACTGTTTTTT. Protein sequence: CASSAGTDNEKLFF.